This T cell receptor (beta chain) is from a study of T cell changes during pregnancy in multiple sclerosis. Method: immunoSEQ multiplex PCR; TCRdb's copy keeps in-frame clones and lacks some. The sample lists around 56,000 clones; about 93% were seen once. The clonotype originates from a female donor in good health, enrolled as a control in a pregnancy study. Sequencing was performed on peripheral blood, taken in the third trimester of pregnancy.

CDR3 bases: TGTGCCAGCAGTTTTGGGACTGGGGAAGCTTTCTTT. Residues: CASSFGTGEAFF. The V and J genes are TRBV6-1 and TRBJ1-1; maybe TRBD1 (5 bases). The V end was cut by 5 bases, the J end by 8 bases, with 12 bases between. Germline V gene data show CDR1 as MNHNS and CDR2 as SASEGT. The CDR3 covers 12 residues.